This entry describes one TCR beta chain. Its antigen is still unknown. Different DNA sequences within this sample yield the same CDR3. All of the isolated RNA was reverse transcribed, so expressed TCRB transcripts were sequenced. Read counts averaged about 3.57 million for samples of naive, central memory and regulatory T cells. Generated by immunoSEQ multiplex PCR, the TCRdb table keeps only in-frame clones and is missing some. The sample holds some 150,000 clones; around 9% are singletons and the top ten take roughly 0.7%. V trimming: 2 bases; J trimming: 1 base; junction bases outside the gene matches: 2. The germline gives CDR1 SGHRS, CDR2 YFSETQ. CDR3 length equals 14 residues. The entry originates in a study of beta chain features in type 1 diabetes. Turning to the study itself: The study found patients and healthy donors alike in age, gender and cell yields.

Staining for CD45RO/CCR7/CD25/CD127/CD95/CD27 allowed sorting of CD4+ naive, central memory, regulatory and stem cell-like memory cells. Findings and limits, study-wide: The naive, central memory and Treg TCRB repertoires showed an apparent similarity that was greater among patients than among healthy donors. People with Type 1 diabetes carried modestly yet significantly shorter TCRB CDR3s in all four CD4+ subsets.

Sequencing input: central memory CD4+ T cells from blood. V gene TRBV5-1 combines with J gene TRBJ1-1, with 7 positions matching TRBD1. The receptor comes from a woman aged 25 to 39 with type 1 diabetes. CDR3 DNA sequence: TGCGCCAGCAGCTTTTGGACAGGGAACACTGAAGCTTTCTTT. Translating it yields CASSFWTGNTEAFF.